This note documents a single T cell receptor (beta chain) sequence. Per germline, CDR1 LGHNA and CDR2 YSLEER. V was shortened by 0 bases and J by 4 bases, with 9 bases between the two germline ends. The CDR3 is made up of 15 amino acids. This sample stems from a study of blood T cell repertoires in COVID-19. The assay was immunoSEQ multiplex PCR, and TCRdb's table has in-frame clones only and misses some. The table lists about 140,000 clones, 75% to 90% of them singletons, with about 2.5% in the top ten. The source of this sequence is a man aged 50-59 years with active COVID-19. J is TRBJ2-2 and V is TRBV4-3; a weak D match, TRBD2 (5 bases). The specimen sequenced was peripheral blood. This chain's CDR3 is CASSQDSGFTGELFF. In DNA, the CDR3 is TGCGCCAGCAGCCAAGATTCGGGGTTCACCGGGGAGCTGTTTTTT.